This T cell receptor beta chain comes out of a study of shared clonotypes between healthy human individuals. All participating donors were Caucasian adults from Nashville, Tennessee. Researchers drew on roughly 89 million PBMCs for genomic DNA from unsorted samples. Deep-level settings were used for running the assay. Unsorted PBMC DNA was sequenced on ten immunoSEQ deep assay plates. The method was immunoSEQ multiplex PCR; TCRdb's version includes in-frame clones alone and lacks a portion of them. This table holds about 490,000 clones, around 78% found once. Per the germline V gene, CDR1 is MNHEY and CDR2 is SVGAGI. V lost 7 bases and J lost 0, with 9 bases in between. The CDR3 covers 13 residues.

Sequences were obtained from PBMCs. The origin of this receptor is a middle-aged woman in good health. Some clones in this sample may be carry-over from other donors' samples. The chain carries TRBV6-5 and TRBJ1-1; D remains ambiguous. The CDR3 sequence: CASKPHMNTEAFF. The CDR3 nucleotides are TGTGCCAGCAAGCCACACATGAACACTGAAGCTTTCTTT.